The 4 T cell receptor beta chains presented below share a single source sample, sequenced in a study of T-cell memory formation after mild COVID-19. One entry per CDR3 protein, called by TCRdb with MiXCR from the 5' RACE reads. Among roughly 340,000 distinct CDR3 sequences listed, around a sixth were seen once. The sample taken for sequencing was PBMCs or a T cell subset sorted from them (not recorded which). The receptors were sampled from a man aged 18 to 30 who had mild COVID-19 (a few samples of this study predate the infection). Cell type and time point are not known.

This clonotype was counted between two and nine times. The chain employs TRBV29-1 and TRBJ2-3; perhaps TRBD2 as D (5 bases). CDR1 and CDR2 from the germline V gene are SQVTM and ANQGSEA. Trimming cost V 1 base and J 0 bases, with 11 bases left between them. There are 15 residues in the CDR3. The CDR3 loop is CSVEGMDWSTDTQYF. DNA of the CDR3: TGCAGCGTTGAAGGAATGGACTGGAGCACAGATACGCAGTATTTT.

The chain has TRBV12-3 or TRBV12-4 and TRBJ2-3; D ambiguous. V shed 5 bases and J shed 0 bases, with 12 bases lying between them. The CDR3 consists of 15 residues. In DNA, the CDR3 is TGTGCCAGCAGTGGACGCACACCTAGCACAGATACGCAGTATTTT. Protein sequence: CASSGRTPSTDTQYF.

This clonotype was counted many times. CDR3 sequence reads: CSAREGHRNEKLFF. DNA for the CDR3: TGCAGTGCCCGAGAGGGACACAGAAATGAAAAACTGTTTTTT. The J gene is TRBJ1-4, the V gene TRBV20-1; the D gene is possibly TRBD1 (6 bases). CDR3 length: 14 amino acids. Germline V gene sequence: CDR1 DFQATT, CDR2 SNEGSKA (reference sequence). Deletions cut 6 bases from V and 5 bases from J, with 16 bases between.

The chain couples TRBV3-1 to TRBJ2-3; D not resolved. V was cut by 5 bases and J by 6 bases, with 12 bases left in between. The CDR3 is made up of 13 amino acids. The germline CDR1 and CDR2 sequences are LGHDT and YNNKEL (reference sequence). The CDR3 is CASSSSDVDTQYF. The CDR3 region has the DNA TGTGCCAGCAGCTCCTCGGACGTTGATACGCAGTATTTT.